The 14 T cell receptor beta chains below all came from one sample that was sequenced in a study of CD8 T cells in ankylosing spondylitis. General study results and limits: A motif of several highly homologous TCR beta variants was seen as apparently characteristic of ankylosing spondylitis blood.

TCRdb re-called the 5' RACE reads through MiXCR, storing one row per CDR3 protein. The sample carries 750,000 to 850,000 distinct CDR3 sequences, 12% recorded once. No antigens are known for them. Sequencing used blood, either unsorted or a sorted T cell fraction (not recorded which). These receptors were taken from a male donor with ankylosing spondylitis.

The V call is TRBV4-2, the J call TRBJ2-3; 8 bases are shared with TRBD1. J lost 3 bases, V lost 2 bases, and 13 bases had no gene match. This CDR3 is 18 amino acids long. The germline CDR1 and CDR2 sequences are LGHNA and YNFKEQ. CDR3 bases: TGTGCCAGCAGCCAACGAAGTCGGGCAGGGGGCATGACAGATACGCAGTATTTT. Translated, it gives CASSQRSRAGGMTDTQYF.

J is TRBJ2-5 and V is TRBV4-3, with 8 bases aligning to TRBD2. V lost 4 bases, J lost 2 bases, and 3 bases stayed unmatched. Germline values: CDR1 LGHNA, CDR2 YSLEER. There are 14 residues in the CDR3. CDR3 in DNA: TGCGCCAGCAGCCGTAGCGGGGTTCAAGAGACCCAGTACTTC. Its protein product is CASSRSGVQETQYF.

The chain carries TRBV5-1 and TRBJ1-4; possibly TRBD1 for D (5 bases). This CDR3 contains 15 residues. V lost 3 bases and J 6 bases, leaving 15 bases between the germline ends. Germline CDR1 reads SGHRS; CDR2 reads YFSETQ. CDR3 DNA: TGCGCCAGCAGCTCCCAGGGAGCGAGTTATGAAAAACTGTTTTTT. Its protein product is CASSSQGASYEKLFF.

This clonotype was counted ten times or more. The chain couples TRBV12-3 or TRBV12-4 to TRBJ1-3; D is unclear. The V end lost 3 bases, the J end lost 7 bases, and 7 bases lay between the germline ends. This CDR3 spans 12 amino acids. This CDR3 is CASSFQGNTIYF. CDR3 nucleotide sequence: TGTGCCAGCAGTTTTCAAGGGAACACCATATATTTT.

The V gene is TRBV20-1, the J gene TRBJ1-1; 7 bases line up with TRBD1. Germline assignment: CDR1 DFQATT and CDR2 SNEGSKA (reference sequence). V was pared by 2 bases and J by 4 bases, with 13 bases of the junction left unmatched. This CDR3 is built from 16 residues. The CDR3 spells CSARRAAWDSLTEAFF. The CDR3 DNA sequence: TGCAGTGCTAGACGTGCCGCATGGGACAGTCTCACTGAAGCTTTCTTT.

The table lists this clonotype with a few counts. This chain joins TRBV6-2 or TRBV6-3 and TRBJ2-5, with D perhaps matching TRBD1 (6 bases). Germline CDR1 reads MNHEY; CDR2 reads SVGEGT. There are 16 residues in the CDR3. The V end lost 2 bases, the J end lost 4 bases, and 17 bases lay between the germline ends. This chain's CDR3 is CASSYRSTGYGETQYF. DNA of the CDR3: TGTGCCAGCAGTTACAGATCTACAGGGTACGGAGAGACCCAGTACTTC.

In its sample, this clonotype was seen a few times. The CDR3 loop reads CASSIPLVGEGTDTQYF. As DNA, the CDR3 is TGTGCCAGCAGCATACCCCTCGTGGGAGAGGGTACAGATACGCAGTATTTT. The rearrangement links TRBV7-2 to TRBJ2-3, with D perhaps TRBD2 (5 bases). CDR1 is SGHTA, CDR2 FQGNSA, per germline. Trimming removed 5 bases at V and 3 bases at J, with 21 bases between. The length of the CDR3 is 17 residues.

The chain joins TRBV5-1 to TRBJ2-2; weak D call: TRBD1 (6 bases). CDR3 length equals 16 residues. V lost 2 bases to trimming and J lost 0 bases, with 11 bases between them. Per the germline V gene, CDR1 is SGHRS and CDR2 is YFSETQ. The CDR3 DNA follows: TGCGCCAGCAGCTTACCCCAGGGGACGAACACCGGGGAGCTGTTTTTT. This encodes CASSLPQGTNTGELFF.

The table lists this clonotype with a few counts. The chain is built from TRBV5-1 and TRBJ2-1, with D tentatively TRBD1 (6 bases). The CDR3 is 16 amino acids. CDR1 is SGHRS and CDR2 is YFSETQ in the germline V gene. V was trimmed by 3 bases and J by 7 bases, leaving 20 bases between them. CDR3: CASSSITTGLGNEQFF. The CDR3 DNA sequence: TGCGCCAGCAGCTCAATAACGACAGGCTTGGGGAATGAGCAGTTCTTC.

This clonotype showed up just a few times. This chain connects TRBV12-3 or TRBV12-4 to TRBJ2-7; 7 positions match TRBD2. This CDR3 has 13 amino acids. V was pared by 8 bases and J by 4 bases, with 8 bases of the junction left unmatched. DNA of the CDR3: TGTGCCAGCGCGGGGGTCCTAAGGTACGAGCAGTACTTC. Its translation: CASAGVLRYEQYF.

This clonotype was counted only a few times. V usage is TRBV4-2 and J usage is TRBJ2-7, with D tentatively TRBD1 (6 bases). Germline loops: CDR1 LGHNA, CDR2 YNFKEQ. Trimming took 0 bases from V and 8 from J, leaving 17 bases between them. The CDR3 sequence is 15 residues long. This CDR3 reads CASSQDGAGETKQYF. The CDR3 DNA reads TGTGCCAGCAGCCAAGATGGGGCAGGGGAAACAAAGCAGTACTTC.

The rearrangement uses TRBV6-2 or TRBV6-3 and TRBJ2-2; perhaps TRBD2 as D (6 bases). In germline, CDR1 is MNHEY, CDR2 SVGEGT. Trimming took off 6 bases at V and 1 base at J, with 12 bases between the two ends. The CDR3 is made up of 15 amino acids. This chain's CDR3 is CASRISGLNTGELFF. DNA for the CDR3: TGTGCCAGCAGGATTAGCGGACTGAACACCGGGGAGCTGTTTTTT.

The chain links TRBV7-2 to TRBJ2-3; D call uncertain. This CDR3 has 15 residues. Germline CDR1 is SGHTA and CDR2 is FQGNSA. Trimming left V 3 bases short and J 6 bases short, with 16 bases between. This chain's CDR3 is CASSLVSGVGDTQYF. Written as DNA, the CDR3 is TGTGCCAGCAGCTTGGTTTCAGGAGTGGGCGATACGCAGTATTTT.

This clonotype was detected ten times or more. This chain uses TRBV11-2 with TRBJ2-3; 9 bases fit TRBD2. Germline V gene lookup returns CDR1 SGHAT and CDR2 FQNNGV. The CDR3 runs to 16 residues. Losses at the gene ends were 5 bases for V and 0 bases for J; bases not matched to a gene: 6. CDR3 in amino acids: CASSAGTSLSTDTQYF. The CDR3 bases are TGTGCCAGCAGCGCCGGGACTAGCCTGAGCACAGATACGCAGTATTTT.